One sample yielded the 30 T cell receptor beta chains listed below, sequenced in a study of identical twins. From the 5' RACE reads, TCRdb called clonotypes with MiXCR, one entry per CDR3 protein. The sample includes about 890,000 distinct CDR3 sequences, around an eighth seen only once; the top ten take around 1.5%. These data also formed part of another study, on yellow fever vaccine responses in identical twins.

Sequencing was carried out using PBMCs. The receptors were sampled from a woman under 30 in good health.

This clonotype was detected ten times or more. V and J are TRBV12-5 and TRBJ2-7; TRBD1 matches 9 bases. The CDR3 has 14 residues. CDR1 is LGHNT, CDR2 FRNRAP, per germline. V shed 7 bases and J 7 bases; nucleotides not matched to a gene: 11. CDR3 sequence reads: CASAVGQGRGEQYF. As DNA, the CDR3 is TGTGCTAGTGCCGTGGGACAGGGTAGGGGAGAGCAGTACTTC.

V and J are TRBV29-1 and TRBJ1-1; tentative D call: TRBD1 (5 bases). CDR3 length: 13 residues. V was pared by 6 bases and J by 1 base, with 12 bases between. From germline, CDR1 is SQVTM and CDR2 ANQGSEA. The CDR3 DNA reads as TGCAGCGTGGCCTTGGGGCGGAACACTGAAGCTTTCTTT. Translated: CSVALGRNTEAFF.

This clonotype appeared many times. The genes are TRBV14 and TRBJ2-5, with 8 nucleotides matching TRBD2. Trimming removed 1 base from V and 5 bases from J; junction bases left unmatched: 6. Germline CDR1 reads SGHDN; CDR2 reads FVKESK. The CDR3 loop spans 15 amino acids. CDR3 bases: TGTGCCAGCAGCCAAGCAGCGGGAGATTTCGAGACCCAGTACTTC. Translated: CASSQAAGDFETQYF.

The chain joins TRBV2 to TRBJ2-3; possible D gene TRBD2, 6 bases. This CDR3 has 15 residues. Germline V gives CDR1 SNHLY, CDR2 FYNNEI. Deletions cut 2 bases from V and 1 base from J, with 10 bases between. The CDR3 sequence is CASSEMTRGTDTQYF. Here the CDR3 DNA reads TGTGCCAGCAGTGAAATGACTAGAGGCACAGATACGCAGTATTTT.

The J gene is TRBJ2-5, the V gene TRBV29-1; 7 nucleotides line up with TRBD2. CDR3 size: 13 residues. With V trimmed by 1 base and J by 5 bases, 4 bases remained unmatched. The germline V gene encodes CDR1 SQVTM and CDR2 ANQGSEA. Written as DNA, the CDR3 is TGCAGCGTTGAAGCCAGACTAGCCGAGACCCAGTACTTC. Residues: CSVEARLAETQYF. The whole variable domain, filled in from reference TRBV29-1 and TRBJ2-5, reads SAVISQKPSRDICQRGTSLTIQCQVDSQVTMMFWYRQQPGQSLTLIATANQGSEATYESGFVIDKFPISRPNLTFSTLTVSNMSPEDSSIYLCSVEARLAETQYFGPGTRLLVL.

The J gene is TRBJ2-3, the V gene TRBV7-3, with D perhaps TRBD2 (5 bases). Looked up from germline, CDR1 is SGHTA and CDR2 is FQGTGA. The CDR3 consists of 17 residues. V was pared by 1 base and J by 1 base, with 15 bases between. CDR3 sequence (DNA): TGTGCCAGCAGCTTAAATACTAGATTTTCGGGCACAGATACGCAGTATTTT. This sequence encodes CASSLNTRFSGTDTQYF.

A few counts support this clonotype. The CDR3 sequence is CSASDPGRSSTNEKLFF. The DNA for the CDR3 is TGCAGTGCTAGTGATCCAGGGAGGTCTTCAACTAATGAAAAACTGTTTTTT. The chain combines TRBV20-1 with TRBJ1-4; possible D gene TRBD1, 5 bases. V was clipped by 3 bases and J by 0 bases, with 17 bases between them. Germline-derived CDR1 and CDR2 are DFQATT and SNEGSKA (reference sequence). The CDR3 spans 17 residues.

This clonotype was seen more than once but under ten times. V usage is TRBV29-1 and J usage is TRBJ2-4; the D is unclear. The length of the CDR3 is 13 residues. V lost 0 bases and J 3 bases, leaving 6 bases between the germline ends. CDR1 SQVTM and CDR2 ANQGSEA come from the germline V gene. The CDR3 bases are TGCAGCGTTGAAGATGTGGACAAAAACATTCAGTACTTC. This encodes CSVEDVDKNIQYF.

The rearrangement joins TRBV15 to TRBJ2-1; 14 bases agree with TRBD2. This CDR3 has 17 amino acids. Germline V lookup: CDR1 LNHNV, CDR2 YYDKDF (reference sequence). V shed 2 bases, J shed 6 bases, and the junction held 6 bases outside the gene matches. CDR3 nucleotide sequence: TGTGCCACCAGCAGACACGGACTAGCGGGAGGAATCAATGAGCAGTTCTTC. Translating gives CATSRHGLAGGINEQFF.

This clonotype was recorded a few times. This CDR3 reads CASSFRSQGDTQYF. In DNA, the CDR3 is TGTGCCAGCAGCTTTCGGAGCCAGGGGGATACGCAGTATTTT. This chain uses TRBV7-9 with TRBJ2-3, with a weak D call TRBD1 (6 bases). In germline, CDR1 is SEHNR, CDR2 FQNEAQ (reference sequence). This CDR3 comprises 14 residues. The V end was cut by 3 bases, the J end by 6 bases, with 13 bases between.

In this sample, this clonotype turned up a few times. The genes are TRBV3-1 and TRBJ2-3; 9 bases agree with TRBD2. The germline V gene encodes CDR1 LGHDT and CDR2 YNNKEL (reference sequence). The trim removed 0 bases at V and 1 base at J, leaving 11 bases unmatched. The CDR3 has 19 residues. As DNA, the CDR3 is TGTGCCAGCAGCCAAGAAGGAGCGGGGGGACGCAGGGGCACAGATACGCAGTATTTT. Residues: CASSQEGAGGRRGTDTQYF.

This clonotype was counted at least ten times. The chain links TRBV5-1 to TRBJ1-1; no definite D call. The CDR3 totals 13 residues. Germline assignment: CDR1 SGHRS and CDR2 YFSETQ. The V end was cut by 2 bases, the J end by 2 bases, with 7 bases between. The CDR3 nucleotides read TGCGCCAGCAGCTTTGTAGAAAACACTGAAGCTTTCTTT. Translated, it gives CASSFVENTEAFF.

The rearrangement joins TRBV15 to TRBJ2-7; TRBD1 agrees at 7 bases. From germline, CDR1 is LNHNV and CDR2 YYDKDF (reference sequence). CDR3 size: 15 residues. V lost 5 bases and J lost 0; bases outside the gene matches: 7. CDR3 DNA sequence: TGTGCCACCAGCCCTGGGGCAGGGGGCTCCTACGAGCAGTACTTC. It codes for CATSPGAGGSYEQYF.

The chain couples TRBV27 to TRBJ2-5; possible D gene TRBD1, 6 bases. CDR1 is MNHEY, CDR2 SMNVEV, per germline (reference sequence). Trimming took off 4 bases at V and 5 bases at J, with 14 bases between the two ends. CDR3 size: 14 residues. In DNA, the CDR3 is TGTGCCAGCAGTTCTACAGGGTTTGGCGAGACCCAGTACTTC. Encoded protein: CASSSTGFGETQYF.

This chain joins TRBV29-1 and TRBJ1-2; tentative D call: TRBD1 (6 bases). The CDR3 sequence is 12 residues long. Trimming removed 1 base at V and 8 bases at J, with 11 bases between. The germline V gene encodes CDR1 SQVTM and CDR2 ANQGSEA. This CDR3 is CSVEVGGQGYTF. The DNA for the CDR3 is TGCAGCGTTGAAGTCGGGGGGCAAGGCTACACCTTC.

This clonotype was counted many times. V usage is TRBV15 and J usage is TRBJ2-1, with D tentatively TRBD1 or TRBD2 (5 bases each). Germline V gene data show CDR1 as LNHNV and CDR2 as YYDKDF (reference sequence). V was shortened by 0 bases and J by 1 base, with 7 bases between the two germline ends. The CDR3 covers 15 residues. The CDR3 DNA follows: TGTGCCACCAGCAGAGAGGGACGGTCCTACAATGAGCAGTTCTTC. The encoded protein is CATSREGRSYNEQFF.

The V call is TRBV20-1, the J call TRBJ2-5, with TRBD1 as a possible D gene (6 bases). Germline CDR1 reads DFQATT; CDR2 reads SNEGSKA (reference sequence). The CDR3 has 13 amino acids. V dropped 1 base and J dropped 5 bases, with 11 bases sitting between them. The CDR3 region has the DNA TGCAGTGCTAGAGTGCGGCAGGGGGAGACCCAGTACTTC. This gives the protein CSARVRQGETQYF.

Note on this clonotype: This clone may be a read error of a much larger clone one base away. The V call is TRBV7-8, the J call TRBJ2-2; D is unclear. The CDR3 loop spans 15 amino acids. In germline, CDR1 is SGHVS, CDR2 FQNEAQ. CDR3 DNA: TGTACCAGCAGTCCTGGACGTCCGAGTACCGGGGAGCTGTTTTTT. Amino acid sequence: CTSSPGRPSTGELFF.

The chain couples TRBV20-1 to TRBJ2-1; D unresolved. The CDR3 sequence is 14 residues long. Germline V CDR1 and CDR2: DFQATT, SNEGSKA (reference sequence). The V end lost 1 base, the J end lost 4 bases, and 11 bases lay between the germline ends. The CDR3 sequence: CSARVVGRYNEQFF. The CDR3, as DNA: TGCAGTGCTAGAGTCGTGGGTCGATACAATGAGCAGTTCTTC.

This clonotype was seen more than once but under ten times. The chain joins TRBV4-1 to TRBJ1-3, with 7 bases aligning to TRBD1. The CDR3 sequence is 17 residues long. Germline trimming cut 3 bases from V and 0 bases from J; bases unmatched to any gene: 8. Per the germline V gene, CDR1 is MGHRA and CDR2 is YSYEKL. The CDR3 sequence is CASSHLPGQSSGNTIYF. Written as DNA, the CDR3 is TGCGCCAGCAGCCACCTACCGGGACAGAGCTCTGGAAACACCATATATTTT.

The table lists this clonotype with a few counts. V gene TRBV10-3 combines with J gene TRBJ1-1; no definite D call. From germline, CDR1 is ENHRY and CDR2 SYGVKD. There are 16 residues in the CDR3. V lost 6 bases and J lost 1, with 18 bases in between. The CDR3 DNA reads as TGTGCCATCAGGGAGCCCTTCCGCGGGCAGAACACTGAAGCTTTCTTT. Translation gives CAIREPFRGQNTEAFF.

This clonotype was recorded many times. V usage is TRBV29-1 and J usage is TRBJ2-1; tentative D call: TRBD1 (6 bases). The germline CDR1 and CDR2 sequences are SQVTM and ANQGSEA. Trimming cost V 4 bases and J 5 bases, with 12 bases left between them. The length of the CDR3 is 13 residues. For the CDR3, the DNA is TGCAGCGTTGTGGGCCGGACAGACAATGAGCAGTTCTTC. This translates into CSVVGRTDNEQFF.

This clonotype was recorded many times. At one end, the junction sequence differs from germline, possibly due to a read error. The chain's CDR3 is CASSLSPQETQYF. The CDR3 DNA reads TGCGCCAGCAGCTTATCCCCCCAAGAGACCCAGTACTTC. The rearrangement uses TRBV12-3 or TRBV12-4 and TRBJ2-5; the D is unclear. The CDR3 length is 13 residues.

This clonotype was recorded a few times. The V gene is TRBV3-1, the J gene TRBJ2-5; TRBD2 matches 8 bases. The CDR3 length is 16 residues. Germline-derived CDR1 and CDR2 are LGHDT and YNNKEL (reference sequence). V gave up 1 base and J gave up 5 bases; unmatched junction bases: 9. In DNA, the CDR3 is TGTGCCAGCAGCCAAGTTGGCGGGGGGCCACAGGAGACCCAGTACTTC. This gives the protein CASSQVGGGPQETQYF.

V gene TRBV5-1 combines with J gene TRBJ1-1; 8 nucleotides match TRBD1. The trim removed 1 base at V and 6 bases at J, leaving 8 bases unmatched. The CDR3 spans 15 residues. Germline lookup yields CDR1 SGHRS and CDR2 YFSETQ. DNA for the CDR3: TGCGCCAGCAGCTTGTACGAGCAGGGGGCGTCTGAAGCTTTCTTT. It codes for CASSLYEQGASEAFF.

The genes are TRBV20-1 and TRBJ2-5, with D possibly called TRBD1 or TRBD2 (5 bases each). This CDR3 has 13 amino acids. Deletions cut 4 bases from V and 1 base from J, with 10 bases between. Germline V gene lookup returns CDR1 DFQATT and CDR2 SNEGSKA (reference sequence). This CDR3 is CSAKPGLQETQYF. The CDR3 nucleotides read TGCAGTGCTAAGCCGGGGCTCCAAGAGACCCAGTACTTC.

This clonotype was counted many times. The chain carries TRBV3-1 and TRBJ2-1; TRBD2 aligns across 11 bases. The CDR3 runs to 19 residues. The junction had 8 bases not matched to a gene; V was cut back by 1 base and J by 0 bases. Germline lookup yields CDR1 LGHDT and CDR2 YNNKEL (reference sequence). The CDR3 DNA follows: TGTGCCAGCAGCCAAGTGTTGACTAGCGGGAAGTCCTCCTACAATGAGCAGTTCTTC. Translated, it gives CASSQVLTSGKSSYNEQFF.

This clonotype was observed once. The chain is built from TRBV7-3 and TRBJ2-3; no reliable D call. Looked up from germline, CDR1 is SGHTA and CDR2 is FQGTGA. The CDR3 covers 14 residues. Between the trimmed V and J ends, which lost 1 base and 4 bases, there was a span of 9 bases. CDR3 protein: CASSLNVVSDTQYF. The CDR3, as DNA: TGTGCCAGCAGCTTAAATGTTGTCTCAGATACGCAGTATTTT.

This chain links TRBV10-3 with TRBJ2-1; D perhaps matches TRBD1 (5 bases). This CDR3 has 16 residues. The germline V gene encodes CDR1 ENHRY and CDR2 SYGVKD. Trimming took off 5 bases at V and 0 bases at J, with 14 bases between the two ends. The CDR3: CAISPQALDSYNEQFF. DNA of the CDR3: TGTGCCATCAGTCCACAGGCTCTGGACTCCTACAATGAGCAGTTCTTC.

The chain carries TRBV9 and TRBJ2-5; D might be TRBD1 (5 bases). The germline CDR1 and CDR2 sequences are SGDLS and YYNGEE. CDR3 size: 16 residues. Trimming stripped 0 bases from V and 5 bases from J, with 17 bases between. CDR3 loop: CASSVGIGAGPETQYF. In DNA form, the CDR3 reads TGTGCCAGCAGCGTAGGAATTGGGGCCGGCCCGGAGACCCAGTACTTC.